Included here is one TCR beta chain sequence, with context. Its antigen remains unidentified. No much larger clone exists at a distance of one base, and base qualities are not known. This entry is derived from a study of blood T cell repertoires in COVID-19 (TCRdb year 2020). General notes on the study: The collaborator samples originated in the United States, Italy and Spain and spanned the acute and convalescent phases of COVID-19. The prospective study material was composed of cDNA or gDNA derived from T cells, B-cell-depleted T cells, or PBMCs. The dataset comprised deeply sampled blood TCRbeta repertoires from subjects exposed to, actively infected with, or recovered from COVID-19. The repertoires were released in a freely available public database intended as a resource for research on the immune response to SARS-CoV-2. The samples were drawn from the first 160 participants of the ongoing ImmuneRACE study and from 950 to 1,500 subjects provided by 6 global collaborators. A de-identified subject ID, COVID-19 status, age in years and sex were almost always included in the sample metadata. Where available, HLA class I and class II types were obtained from metadata supplied by the sample provider rather than from assay-based typing. On the study overall, not on this receptor specifically: Clinical and demographic metadata were provided uncurated, with the amount varying by source and participant.

Collaborating institutions collected whole blood in K2EDTA tubes following their own protocols. Collaborator samples were shipped for TCRbeta analysis as frozen whole blood, isolated PBMCs, or DNA extracted from either sample type. V gives up 0 bases and J gives up 7 bases, and the segment between their germline ends measures 13 bases. From its cysteine to its phenylalanine, the CDR3 spans 15 amino acids. Left in the record is the CDR3 DNA by itself, 45 bases read in frame from the first base. Reading the germline V gene gives CDR1 MGHRA and CDR2 YSYEKL. The immunoSEQ Assay, a bias-controlled multiplex PCR, was used to amplify TCRbeta CDR3 regions from genomic DNA. The original methods were these. Nucleated cell counts per sample were estimated from amplification of reference gene primers within the assay. To quantify the absolute abundance of each unique TCRbeta CDR3 rearrangement, sequence reads were collapsed and filtered. For each sample, productive Simpson clonality was calculated as the square root of Simpson's diversity index over productive rearrangements. TCRdb limited this immuneACCESS table to in-frame rearrangements with V and J called. A share of clones is missing; checked studies link under half to unresolved V genes, and the rest is unexplained. V, J and clone size derive from that table, while D and trimming were established from the DNA sequence. The sample records about 380,000 clones, about 90% of which are singletons. More than 0.95% of the sample goes to the ten largest clones.

The rearrangement combines TRBV4-1 with TRBJ2-1; TRBD1 is a possible D gene, resting on 6 matching bases. The TCR was taken from a man aged 40-49 years with acute or convalescent COVID-19. The sample was peripheral blood. The nucleotides read TGCGCCAGCAGCCAAGATGATCGAGGGGGAAATGAGCAGTTCTTC. It specifies CASSQDDRGGNEQFF.